Each of the 9 T cell receptor beta chains below was sequenced from the same sample in a study of blood T cell repertoires in COVID-19. Data came from immunoSEQ multiplex PCR; TCRdb stores just in-frame clones and leaves some out. This table has approximately 210,000 clones, 94% appearing once. The source material was peripheral blood. The receptors stem from a man aged 30-40 years with COVID-19, enrolled during active disease.

J is TRBJ2-7 and V is TRBV7-6, with D tentatively TRBD1 (6 bases). Germline values: CDR1 SGHVS, CDR2 FNYEAQ. The CDR3 runs 15 residues. V was shortened by 5 bases and J by 3 bases, with 17 bases between the two germline ends. Here the CDR3 reads CASSPRPTGFYEQYF. CDR3 bases: TGTGCCAGCAGCCCGCGACCGACAGGATTCTACGAGCAGTACTTC.

The chain is built from TRBV4-2 and TRBJ1-5; D is perhaps TRBD1 (5 bases). The CDR3 sequence is 15 residues long. The V end was cut by 0 bases, the J end by 4 bases, with 10 bases between. CDR1 is LGHNA, CDR2 YNFKEQ, per germline. In DNA form, the CDR3 reads TGTGCCAGCAGCCAAGATAAGGGGACTAATCAGCCCCAGCATTTT. This encodes CASSQDKGTNQPQHF.

The chain recombines TRBV5-1 with TRBJ2-1; a possible D gene is TRBD2 (6 bases). Between the trimmed V and J ends, which lost 5 bases and 12 bases, there was a span of 21 bases. CDR1 is SGHRS, CDR2 YFSETQ, per germline. The length of the CDR3 is 14 residues. The CDR3 nucleotides read TGCGCCAGCAGTACCATGTTCGGGGAGGAGGGGCAGTTCTTC. This codes for CASSTMFGEEGQFF.

The chain joins TRBV5-1 to TRBJ1-1, with a weak D call TRBD1 (6 bases). Trimming removed 1 base at V and 4 bases at J, with 11 bases between. Germline CDR1 is SGHRS and CDR2 is YFSETQ. The CDR3 length is 14 residues. CDR3 in DNA: TGCGCCAGCAGCTTGAAGGGAGGGGGCACTGAAGCTTTCTTT. This gives the protein CASSLKGGGTEAFF.

V and J are TRBV6-1 and TRBJ2-5; 11 nucleotides line up with TRBD2. Trimming took 4 bases from V and 4 from J; bases not matched to a gene: 20. CDR3 size: 20 residues. CDR1 is MNHNS and CDR2 is SASEGT in the germline V gene. CDR3 DNA: TGTGCCAGCAGTGGGGGGGGACTAGCGGACCATCAGGAGGGGCGAGAGACCCAGTACTTC. Protein product: CASSGGGLADHQEGRETQYF.

V gene TRBV20-1 combines with J gene TRBJ1-3; the D gene is possibly TRBD1 (5 bases). Germline lookup yields CDR1 DFQATT and CDR2 SNEGSKA (reference sequence). V lost 3 bases to trimming and J lost 0 bases, with 9 bases between them. This CDR3 region has 14 residues. The CDR3 DNA reads as TGCAGTGCTAGTCGGGGGAGCTCTGGAAACACCATATATTTT. Translation: CSASRGSSGNTIYF.

This chain uses TRBV19 with TRBJ1-6; 7 bases fit TRBD1. This CDR3 spans 15 amino acids. Germline CDR1 LNHDA, CDR2 SQIVND (reference sequence). J was trimmed by 9 bases and V by 1 base; bases with no gene match: 6. This CDR3 is CASSIGQGLGSPLHF. CDR3 DNA sequence: TGTGCCAGTAGTATAGGACAGGGCCTGGGTTCACCCCTCCACTTT. Full variable domain (rest looked up from reference TRBV19 and TRBJ1-6): DGGITQSPKYLFRKEGQNVTLSCEQNLNHDAMYWYRQDPGQGLRLIYYSQIVNDFQKGDIAEGYSVSREKKESFPLTVTSAQKNPTAFYLCASSIGQGLGSPLHFGNGTRLTVT.

This clone was found once. The genes are TRBV6-2 or TRBV6-3 and TRBJ1-2, with 7 nucleotides matching TRBD1. In germline, CDR1 is MNHEY, CDR2 SVGEGT. The CDR3 runs 14 residues. Losses at the gene ends were 1 base for V and 6 bases for J; bases not matched to a gene: 5. The CDR3 region is CASSYLGQDDGYTF. CDR3 DNA sequence: TGTGCCAGCAGTTACTTAGGACAGGATGATGGCTACACCTTC.

CDR3 coding DNA: TGTGCCAGCTCAATTAAAGGGGGCCCGGGCACTGAAGCTTTCTTT. It encodes CASSIKGGPGTEAFF. V and J are TRBV18 and TRBJ1-1, with 7 bases matching TRBD1. The CDR3 runs to 15 residues. Germline trimming cut 5 bases from V and 4 bases from J; bases unmatched to any gene: 10. Germline-derived CDR1 and CDR2 are KGHSH and LQKENI.